This is a list of T cell receptor beta chains from one sample in a study of cytomegalovirus exposure and HLA in healthy donors. The method was immunoSEQ multiplex PCR; TCRdb's version includes in-frame clones alone and lacks a portion of them. This sample has about 160,000 clones, with 70% to 75% found just once. The sample consisted of PBMCs. These TCRs come from a young man in good health and CMV-seropositive. The CDR3 runs from the conserved cysteine through the conserved F or W. The D gene is left open where the match is weak. Clone size is not always given. Where it is, it says once, few, many or a class for expanded clones.

d_call	v_call	clone_size	cdr3_length	j_call	cdr3_nt	cdr3_aa
.	TRBV10-2	.	15	TRBJ1-2	TGCGCCAGCAGTGGTCTGTCTGGGCAGGGGAATGGCTACACCTTC	CASSGLSGQGNGYTF
.	TRBV10-1	.	14	TRBJ1-1	TGCGCCGCCTCTGAGCAGCCAGCGGACACTGAAGCTTTCTTT	CAASEQPADTEAFF
.	TRBV7-7	.	15	TRBJ2-3	TGTGCTAGCAGCTTTGGGGACACAAGCACAGATACGCAGTATTTT	CASSFGDTSTDTQYF
TRBD1	TRBV28	.	15	TRBJ1-5	TGTGCCAGCGGAACAGGGGGATTAAGCAATCAGCCCCAGCATTTT	CASGTGGLSNQPQHF
.	TRBV28	.	16	TRBJ1-1	TGTGCCAGCAGATACCCGGGACTACAGAGGAACACTGAAGCTTTCTTT	CASRYPGLQRNTEAFF
TRBD2	TRBV5-1	.	14	TRBJ2-1	TGCGCCAGCAGCTTGACTAGCGGGAGAAGTGAGCAGTTCTTC	CASSLTSGRSEQFF
.	TRBV13	once	10	TRBJ2-1	TGTGCCAGCAGCTTAGGCCCTCCGTTCTTC	CASSLGPPFF
.	TRBV13	.	15	TRBJ1-6	TGTGCCAGCAGCTTATTGGGAGGGGTGGACTCACCCCTCCACTTT	CASSLLGGVDSPLHF
.	TRBV5-1	.	13	TRBJ1-2	TGCGCCAGCAGCGCGGATCGTCAGTATGGCTACACCTTC	CASSADRQYGYTF
TRBD1	TRBV28	.	13	TRBJ1-2	TGTGCCAGCAGGAATACAGGGGCCTATGGCTACACCTTC	CASRNTGAYGYTF
.	TRBV27	.	12	TRBJ1-1	TGTGCCAGCAGTTCGGTGAACACTGAAGCTTTCTTT	CASSSVNTEAFF
.	TRBV6-6	.	10	TRBJ1-2	TGTGCCAGCAGACAGGGTGGCTACACCTTC	CASRQGGYTF
.	TRBV28	.	12	TRBJ2-1	TGTGCCAGCAGTTTAGCCCCAGGTGAGCAGTTCTTC	CASSLAPGEQFF
TRBD1	TRBV28	.	14	TRBJ1-5	TGTGCCAGCAGCTGGACAGGGTACAATCAGCCCCAGCATTTT	CASSWTGYNQPQHF
TRBD1	TRBV30	once	13	TRBJ1-1	TGTGCCTGGAGTCCGGGGACAGGGTTCGGGGCTTTCTTT	CAWSPGTGFGAFF
TRBD1	TRBV19	few	14	TRBJ1-4	TGTGCCAGCGGCTGGGACAGGGGTAATGAAAAACTGTTTTTT	CASGWDRGNEKLFF
.	TRBV7-8	.	15	TRBJ1-2	TGTGCCAGCAGCTTAGATGGGACAACAAACTATGGCTACACCTTC	CASSLDGTTNYGYTF
.	TRBV6-5	.	14	TRBJ2-3	TGTGCCAGCAGTTCTACGGGAGCCCCAGATACGCAGTATTTT	CASSSTGAPDTQYF
.	TRBV7-2	.	16	TRBJ2-2	TGTGCCAGCAGCTTAGGCGGGACAGATAACACCGGGGAGCTGTTTTTT	CASSLGGTDNTGELFF
.	TRBV11-3	.	14	TRBJ1-1	TGTGCCAGCAGCTTAGGACGAGGAAACACTGAAGCTTTCTTT	CASSLGRGNTEAFF
.	TRBV5-1	few	14	TRBJ2-2	TGCGCCAGCAGCTTGGCCGGGAACACCGGGGAGCTGTTTTTT	CASSLAGNTGELFF
TRBD1	TRBV4-2	few	16	TRBJ1-2	TGTGCCAGCAGCCTGACCCGACAGGGGGCTAACTATGGCTACACCTTC	CASSLTRQGANYGYTF
TRBD1	TRBV4-1	few	13	TRBJ1-2	TGCGCCAGCAGCCCCCCGGGACAGGGACGCTACACCTTC	CASSPPGQGRYTF
TRBD1	TRBV6-5	once	15	TRBJ1-2	TGTGCCAGCAGTCTAATGGCAGGGGGGAGTAATGGCTACACCTTC	CASSLMAGGSNGYTF
.	TRBV28	.	14	TRBJ1-1	TGTGCCAGCACCCAGAGAGGGATCCACACTGAAGCTTTCTTT	CASTQRGIHTEAFF
.	TRBV5-1	.	15	TRBJ1-4	TGCGCCAGCAGCTTGGCCGGGACGGAGGGGGAAAAACTGTTTTTT	CASSLAGTEGEKLFF
TRBD1	TRBV7-2	.	15	TRBJ1-2	TGTGCCAGCAGCAAACAGGGGTTGGATAACTATGGCTACACCTTC	CASSKQGLDNYGYTF
.	TRBV7-2	.	15	TRBJ1-2	TGTGCCAGCAGCTTAGCGAGGACAGCCCCTCGGGGCTACACCTTC	CASSLARTAPRGYTF
.	TRBV5-4	.	12	TRBJ2-1	TGTGCCAGCAGCGCGGGACCCGGGGAGCAGTTCTTC	CASSAGPGEQFF
TRBD1	TRBV2	.	15	TRBJ1-5	TGTGCCAGCAGTGACCGACAGGGGACAAGTCAGCCCCAGCATTTT	CASSDRQGTSQPQHF
.	TRBV27	.	14	TRBJ1-2	TGTGCCAGCAGTTTCAGAGACTTAAGAGACGGCTACACCTTC	CASSFRDLRDGYTF
TRBD1	TRBV29-1	once	13	TRBJ2-3	TGCAGCGGGACAGGGGGTCGGACAGATACGCAGTATTTT	CSGTGGRTDTQYF
.	TRBV14	.	15	TRBJ2-2	TGTGCCAGCAGCCAAGTCCCAGGGAAGTTCGGGGAGCTGTTTTTT	CASSQVPGKFGELFF
.	TRBV10-3	.	14	TRBJ2-3	TGTGCCATCAGTGAGCCTGGAAGGGGGAACACGCAGTATTTT	CAISEPGRGNTQYF
.	TRBV11-3	.	15	TRBJ1-1	TGTGCCAGCAGGAAGACAGTGGACCCATACACTGAAGCTTTCTTT	CASRKTVDPYTEAFF
TRBD2	TRBV9	.	15	TRBJ2-1	TGTGCCAGCAGCGTGTCAAGCGGGGGGCGTACGGAGCAGTTCTTC	CASSVSSGGRTEQFF
.	TRBV29-1	.	16	TRBJ1-2	TGCAGCGTTGAAGAAGGGTTTCGGGGATCTAACTATGGCTACACCTTC	CSVEEGFRGSNYGYTF
TRBD1	TRBV6-5	.	13	TRBJ1-5	TGTGCCAGCAGTGGACAGGCCAATCAGCCCCAGCATTTT	CASSGQANQPQHF
TRBD1	TRBV10-3	.	16	TRBJ2-6	TGTGCCATCAGTCAGACAGGGAACTCTGGGGCCAACGTCCTGACTTTC	CAISQTGNSGANVLTF
.	TRBV28	.	13	TRBJ2-1	TGTGCCAGCAGTCCGACCAGGTACAATGAGCAGTTCTTC	CASSPTRYNEQFF
TRBD1	TRBV11-3	.	14	TRBJ1-1	TGTGCCAGCAGCATCCCGGGACAGATCGCTGAAGCTTTCTTT	CASSIPGQIAEAFF
.	TRBV5-6	few	16	TRBJ1-1	TGTGCCAGCAGCTTAAACCCAGGGGCGAGGAACACTGAAGCTTTCTTT	CASSLNPGARNTEAFF
TRBD2	TRBV9	.	16	TRBJ2-2	TGTGCCAGCAGCCCTGCGGCGCGGGGGGGCAGCGGGGAGCTGTTTTTT	CASSPAARGGSGELFF
.	TRBV7-5	.	14	TRBJ2-2	TGTGCCAGAAGCTTAGTATCAGGCACCGGGGAGCTGTTTTTT	CARSLVSGTGELFF
.	TRBV6-5	.	13	TRBJ1-1	TGTGCCAGCAGGCGGGGACTACTCCCCGAAGCTTTCTTT	CASRRGLLPEAFF
.	TRBV5-1	few	12	TRBJ1-1	TGCGCCAGCAGCTTGGAAGGGGAAGGAGCTTTCTTT	CASSLEGEGAFF
TRBD2	TRBV10-3	.	17	TRBJ2-5	TGTGCCATCAGTGAGTCGCTGGCGGGAGGAGTAGGGAGGACCCAGTACTTC	CAISESLAGGVGRTQYF